Sequencing of this TCR beta chain was carried out in a study of neurological immune-mediated disorders. Study-wide points: In HTLV-1-associated myelopathy, TCR clonal expansion was greatest, and in multiple sclerosis it was least, below healthy controls.

TCRdb itself ran the 5' RACE reads through MiXCR, one entry per CDR3 protein. The table includes some 78,000 distinct CDR3 sequences, approximately 5% detected once. The V end was cut by 6 bases, the J end by 3 bases, with 11 bases between. The CDR3 length is 13 residues. Germline-derived CDR1 and CDR2 are MDHEN and SYDVKM. This clonotype turned up a few times. Its specificity is unknown. The chain combines TRBV28 with TRBJ1-2; a possible D gene is TRBD1 (6 bases). The sequence was collected from a woman between 25 and 40 years old with multiple sclerosis. The sequencing input was PBMCs. This chain's CDR3 is CASSRQAHYGYTF. CDR3 coding DNA: TGTGCCAGCAGCAGACAGGCGCACTATGGCTACACCTTC.